The clone carrying this T cell receptor beta chain was detected ten times or more. The antigen remains undetermined. Amplification of TCR beta CDR3 regions was performed using RNA transcripts as template. The TCR CDR3 first-round RT-PCR relied on the HTBI primer set. Each CDR3 protein is one row after TCRdb ran MiXCR on the multiplex PCR reads. Of some 300,000 distinct CDR3 sequences listed, around a fifth are singletons. Disease lasting under 3 months, a NOSPECS grade of at least 4, and a Clinical Activity Score of at least 3 were features of the ophthalmopathy patients. PBMCs were obtained from 7.5 to 10 ml fresh peripheral blood. The sample comes from a study of T cells in Graves' hyperthyroidism and ophthalmopathy. Study-wide results and limits: Also found in blood were most expanded thyroid clonotypes above 0.001. Ophthalmopathy was separated from stable hyperthyroidism by a 13 V-J model.

The V end was cut by 0 bases, the J end by 4 bases, with 6 bases between. Per germline, CDR1 SGHAT and CDR2 FQNNGV. This CDR3 has 13 amino acids. The origin of this receptor is a man aged 45 to 65 with Graves' ophthalmopathy. Sequencing input: blood. The chain carries TRBV11-2 and TRBJ2-5; D unclear. In DNA, the CDR3 is TGTGCCAGCAGCTTAGATTACTCAGAGACCCAGTACTTC. This codes for CASSLDYSETQYF.